Below, 32 T cell receptor beta chains from the same sample are listed, as sequenced in a study of shared clonotypes between healthy human individuals (dated by TCRdb to about 2020). The library was produced with the immunoSEQ multiplex PCR assay. In TCRdb, the immuneACCESS table is reduced to in-frame sequences with V and J assigned. These tables do not hold every clone; where another copy was compared, an unresolved V gene accounts for under half, and the others remain unexplained. Present in this sample are about 2,500,000 clones, over 85% of which were seen just once. The ten largest clones represent under 0.15% of the sample. Sequenced input: naive CD4+ T cells sorted from blood. Sample cell subset or site, as interpreted from the label and publication: CD45RA+ positively selected. The origin of the receptors is a man aged 18-30 years in good health.

The chain is built from TRBV5-1 and TRBJ2-2, with 7 nucleotides matching TRBD1. Trimming cost V 4 bases and J 0 bases; bases outside gene matches: 6. Germline V gene lookup returns CDR1 SGHRS and CDR2 YFSETQ. This CDR3 spans 16 amino acids. CDR3 sequence reads: CASSGTETANTGELFF. CDR3 sequence (DNA): TGCGCCAGCAGCGGGACAGAGACCGCGAACACCGGGGAGCTGTTTTTT.

Details on this clone: Other DNA sequences in the sample encode the same CDR3. The chain combines TRBV11-2 with TRBJ2-7, with 14 bases identical to TRBD2. V lost 3 bases and J lost 3; bases outside the gene matches: 1. The CDR3 covers 15 residues. CDR1 and CDR2 from the germline V gene are SGHAT and FQNNGV. CDR3 in amino acids: CASSLGLAGVYEQYF. The CDR3 DNA sequence: TGTGCCAGCAGCTTGGGACTAGCGGGAGTCTACGAGCAGTACTTC.

This chain links TRBV28 with TRBJ2-2; 7 nucleotides align to TRBD1. V lost 4 bases and J lost 2; bases outside the gene matches: 7. Germline-derived CDR1 and CDR2 are MDHEN and SYDVKM. The CDR3 sequence is 16 residues long. CDR3 protein: CASSSHGQANTGELFF. The CDR3 nucleotides read TGTGCCAGCAGTTCCCACGGACAGGCCAACACCGGGGAGCTGTTTTTT.

The chain joins TRBV28 to TRBJ1-2, with 10 nucleotides matching TRBD1. V lost 7 bases to trimming and J lost 4 bases; unmatched junction nucleotides: 9. CDR1 is MDHEN, CDR2 SYDVKM, per germline. The CDR3 has 15 amino acids. CDR3 in DNA: TGTGCCAGCACCCCTGGGGACAGGGGTATCTATGGCTACACCTTC. Translated, it gives CASTPGDRGIYGYTF.

V and J are TRBV9 and TRBJ2-1; 7 bases are a match to TRBD1. CDR3 length: 21 amino acids. The germline V gene has CDR1 SGDLS and CDR2 YYNGEE. V dropped 0 bases and J dropped 0; count of bases not matched to a gene: 18. This chain's CDR3 is CASSVVSGGALHTPSYNEQFF. For the CDR3, the DNA is TGTGCCAGCAGCGTAGTATCAGGGGGTGCTCTTCATACACCCTCCTACAATGAGCAGTTCTTC.

The chain joins TRBV4-1 to TRBJ2-1; TRBD2 matches 9 bases. Germline CDR1 is MGHRA and CDR2 is YSYEKL. V lost 2 bases and J lost 7; bases outside the gene matches: 12. The CDR3 sequence is 17 residues long. The CDR3 coding sequence is TGCGCCAGCAGCCAACGGGGAAGCGGGGGGACCCGAAATGAGCAGTTCTTC. It translates to CASSQRGSGGTRNEQFF.

In its sample, this clone was seen once. The chain links TRBV5-4 to TRBJ2-2; 7 bases are a match to TRBD1. The V and J ends lost 3 bases and 0 bases, in that order; junction bases with no gene match: 5. CDR1 is SGHNT and CDR2 is YYREEE in the germline V gene (reference sequence). The CDR3 extends over 16 amino acids. The CDR3 reads CASSSTGQTNTGELFF. CDR3 DNA: TGTGCCAGCAGCTCAACGGGACAGACGAACACCGGGGAGCTGTTTTTT.

In its sample, this clone was seen a few times. The V and J genes are TRBV5-1 and TRBJ1-2, with 7 bases lining up with TRBD1. The CDR3 extends over 15 amino acids. With 4 bases clipped from V and 6 bases from J, the junction kept 12 bases outside the gene matches. Per the germline V gene, CDR1 is SGHRS and CDR2 is YFSETQ. As DNA, the CDR3 is TGCGCCAGCAGCCTCCGACTGACAGGGAACCATGGCTACACCTTC. Its translation: CASSLRLTGNHGYTF.

The V call is TRBV19, the J call TRBJ1-6; TRBD1 agrees at 7 bases. CDR1 and CDR2 from the germline V gene are LNHDA and SQIVND (reference sequence). The CDR3 consists of 17 residues. V lost 7 bases, J lost 4 bases, and 13 bases stayed unmatched. DNA of the CDR3: TGTGCCAGTAACACAGCGACAGGGAACAGGTATAATTCACCCCTCCACTTT. This gives the protein CASNTATGNRYNSPLHF.

This clone was counted a single time. The chain employs TRBV21-1 and TRBJ2-7; TRBD2, as called in the table, went unchecked against the DNA. TRBV21-1 corresponds to a pseudogene. The CDR3 runs 15 residues. The CDR3 loop reads CASSGRTNGSYEQYF. DNA of the CDR3: TGTGCCAGCAGCGGTCGGACTAATGGCTCCTACGAGCAGTACTTC.

The J gene is TRBJ1-2, the V gene TRBV4-2; a weak D match, TRBD1 (5 bases). The V end was cut by 3 bases, the J end by 0 bases, with 14 bases between. This CDR3 region has 16 residues. Germline V gene lookup returns CDR1 LGHNA and CDR2 YNFKEQ. The CDR3 spells CASSQTDGLPNYGYTF. CDR3 nucleotides: TGTGCCAGCAGCCAGACAGATGGGCTACCTAACTATGGCTACACCTTC.

V usage is TRBV11-3 and J usage is TRBJ1-1, with 7 bases lining up with TRBD1. Germline V CDR1 and CDR2: SGHNT, YENEEA. The J segment lost 5 bases and the V segment lost 1 base, leaving 4 bases of the junction unmatched. The CDR3 loop spans 14 amino acids. This CDR3 is CASSLGQGVTEAFF. CDR3 DNA sequence: TGTGCCAGCAGCTTAGGGCAGGGGGTGACTGAAGCTTTCTTT.

This clone was picked up one time. Other DNA sequences within the sample encode an identical CDR3. The chain joins TRBV6-5 to TRBJ1-3; 7 bases are shared with TRBD1. The V segment lost 2 bases and the J segment 4 bases; nucleotides outside the gene matches: 5. The CDR3 has 15 residues. Germline CDR1 MNHEY, CDR2 SVGAGI. The CDR3, as DNA: TGTGCCAGCAGTTACCCGACAGGGTCCGGAAACACCATATATTTT. Its protein is CASSYPTGSGNTIYF.

The chain recombines TRBV5-1 with TRBJ2-5; D is uncertain. The end of the DNA aligns better with TRBJ2-7, so the J call may be wrong. CDR3 length: 13 amino acids. Germline-derived CDR1 and CDR2 are SGHRS and YFSETQ. CDR3 protein: CASRGTGFYEQYF. CDR3 DNA sequence: TGCGCCAGCAGGGGAACTGGTTTCTACGAGCAGTACTTC.

The chain joins TRBV30 to TRBJ2-4; TRBD1 matches at 8 bases. Trimming took 2 bases from V and 1 from J; bases not matched to a gene: 13. This CDR3 has 18 amino acids. CDR1 and CDR2 (germline): GTSNPN, SVGIG (reference sequence). The CDR3 loop reads CAWSQTSPGGPAKNIQYF. CDR3 sequence (DNA): TGTGCCTGGAGTCAAACCTCTCCAGGGGGCCCTGCCAAAAACATTCAGTACTTC.

This chain connects TRBV19 to TRBJ2-7; 13 bases line up with TRBD2. This CDR3 contains 17 residues. In germline, CDR1 is LNHDA, CDR2 SQIVND (reference sequence). J lost 3 bases, V lost 5 bases, and 10 bases had no gene match. The CDR3 nucleotides read TGTGCCAGTAGTCGCACCCCGGGGACTAGCGGGGACTACGAGCAGTACTTC. Protein sequence: CASSRTPGTSGDYEQYF.

J is TRBJ2-7 and V is TRBV6-5, with 7 bases identical to TRBD1. J gave up 3 bases and V 6 bases, and 8 bases lay outside the gene matches. The CDR3 extends over 14 amino acids. The germline V gene has CDR1 MNHEY and CDR2 SVGAGI. The chain's CDR3 is CASSLHRGIYEQYF. The CDR3 DNA is TGTGCCAGCAGCCTACACAGGGGCATCTACGAGCAGTACTTC.

The J gene is TRBJ1-2, the V gene TRBV10-2; D might be TRBD1 (5 bases). The ends were cut back, 11 bases at V and 8 bases at J, with 24 bases in the middle. Germline lookup yields CDR1 WSHSY and CDR2 SAAADI. The length of the CDR3 is 14 residues. CDR3: CAGGTGLFILGYTF. As DNA, the CDR3 is TGCGCCGGCGGGACCGGCTTATTTATTTTAGGCTACACCTTC.

The chain joins TRBV28 to TRBJ2-7, with D perhaps matching TRBD2 (6 bases). Per the germline V gene, CDR1 is MDHEN and CDR2 is SYDVKM. V shed 6 bases and J shed 1 base, with 13 bases lying between them. This CDR3 has 14 residues. Here the CDR3 DNA reads TGTGCCAGCAGGACTAGACAGAGTTCCTACGAGCAGTACTTC. This gives the protein CASRTRQSSYEQYF.

The V gene is TRBV11-2, the J gene TRBJ1-3; D is undetermined. Germline CDR1 SGHAT, CDR2 FQNNGV. V dropped 3 bases and J dropped 6 bases, with 15 bases sitting between them. CDR3 length equals 15 residues. This CDR3 is CASSLTSGDLNTIYF. CDR3 DNA sequence: TGTGCCAGCAGCTTGACATCAGGTGACTTAAACACCATATATTTT.

The table lists this clone with a few counts. V gene TRBV2 combines with J gene TRBJ2-1; D uncertain. The length of the CDR3 is 12 residues. Germline values: CDR1 SNHLY, CDR2 FYNNEI. V lost 5 bases to trimming and J lost 7 bases, with 9 bases between them. Here the CDR3 reads CASSLNRNEQFF. The CDR3 bases are TGTGCCAGCAGTCTAAATAGGAATGAGCAGTTCTTC.

The CDR3 loop is CASSLRDRDNTQYF. The CDR3 DNA sequence: TGTGCCAGCAGCTTAAGGGACAGGGATAATACGCAGTATTTT. This chain joins TRBV7-8 and TRBJ2-3, with TRBD1 identical over 9 bases. Germline trimming cut 2 bases from V and 7 bases from J; bases unmatched to any gene: 4. There are 14 residues in the CDR3. CDR1 and CDR2 from the germline V gene are SGHVS and FQNEAQ.

V is TRBV4-3 and J is TRBJ2-2; D possibly corresponds to TRBD2 (6 bases). The CDR3 totals 18 residues. Germline lookup yields CDR1 LGHNA and CDR2 YSLEER. Trimming removed 0 bases at V and 5 bases at J, with 19 bases between. The CDR3 spells CASSQDAVAVWRTGELFF. The CDR3 DNA reads TGCGCCAGCAGCCAAGATGCAGTAGCGGTTTGGAGGACCGGGGAGCTGTTTTTT.

This chain connects TRBV2 to TRBJ2-5, with TRBD1 identical over 9 bases. The CDR3 is 15 amino acids. V lost 5 bases and J lost 4; bases outside the gene matches: 8. Germline lookup yields CDR1 SNHLY and CDR2 FYNNEI. Written as DNA, the CDR3 is TGTGCCAGCAGTTCGAGACAGGGGGAGTTAGAGACCCAGTACTTC. Translating gives CASSSRQGELETQYF.

The rearrangement joins TRBV2 to TRBJ1-1; possibly TRBD1 for D (6 bases). CDR3 size: 13 residues. Germline assignment: CDR1 SNHLY and CDR2 FYNNEI. Trimming stripped 8 bases from V and 8 bases from J, with 18 bases between. The DNA for the CDR3 is TGTGCCAGCCGGGGGGCGGGCTTCCAAGAAGCTTTCTTT. Its protein product is CASRGAGFQEAFF.

The chain recombines TRBV14 with TRBJ2-7; D may be TRBD2 (6 bases). Germline-derived CDR1 and CDR2 are SGHDN and FVKESK. Trimming removed 4 bases from V and 7 bases from J, with 8 bases in between. The CDR3 consists of 11 residues. The CDR3 DNA sequence: TGTGCCAGCAGCCGCGCGGGGGAGCAGTACTTC. Encoded protein: CASSRAGEQYF.

V is TRBV18 and J is TRBJ2-5; D not certain. The V end was cut by 3 bases, the J end by 1 base, with 9 bases between. The CDR3 has 14 residues. From germline, CDR1 is KGHSH and CDR2 LQKENI. The chain's CDR3 is CASSPTRGQETQYF. The CDR3 DNA reads TGTGCCAGCTCACCGACCCGTGGCCAAGAGACCCAGTACTTC.

This chain links TRBV25-1 with TRBJ2-7; TRBD2 is a possible D gene (6 bases). V was cut by 6 bases and J by 6 bases, with 9 bases left in between. Germline-derived CDR1 and CDR2 are MGHDK and SYGVNS. CDR3 size: 11 residues. The CDR3 region has the DNA TGTGCCAGCAGGGAGGGCGTCGAGCAGTACTTC. Its translation: CASREGVEQYF.

The chain recombines TRBV7-9 with TRBJ1-4, with D possibly being TRBD1 (5 bases). Between the trimmed V and J ends, which lost 5 bases and 0 bases, there was a span of 13 bases. This CDR3 is 16 amino acids long. The germline gives CDR1 SEHNR, CDR2 FQNEAQ (reference sequence). The CDR3 protein is CASSQRDPATNEKLFF. The CDR3 region has the DNA TGTGCCAGCAGCCAGCGGGACCCCGCAACTAATGAAAAACTGTTTTTT. Drawing the rest from reference TRBV7-9 and TRBJ1-4, the complete variable domain is DTGVSQNPRHKITKRGQNVTFRCDPISEHNRLYWYRQTLGQGPEFLTYFQNEAQLEKSRLLSDRFSAERPKGSFSTLEIQRTEQGDSAMYLCASSQRDPATNEKLFFGSGTQLSVL.

V is TRBV7-2 and J is TRBJ2-1; 7 positions agree with TRBD1. This CDR3 is built from 13 residues. V trimming: 8 bases; J trimming: 6 bases; junction bases outside the gene matches: 7. CDR1 and CDR2 (germline): SGHTA, FQGNSA. In DNA form, the CDR3 reads TGTGCCAGCCGGCTGTCAGGGGGCAATGAGCAGTTCTTC. Translating gives CASRLSGGNEQFF.

The chain carries TRBV7-2 and TRBJ1-5; 9 bases fit TRBD1. The germline V gene encodes CDR1 SGHTA and CDR2 FQGNSA. The CDR3 is 15 amino acids. Trimming at V came to 5 bases and at J to 6 bases, leaving 8 bases not matched to a gene. This CDR3 reads CASSLGTGKSQPQHF. The CDR3, as DNA: TGTGCCAGCAGCCTCGGGACAGGGAAGAGTCAGCCCCAGCATTTT.

The chain has TRBV18 and TRBJ1-6, with 8 bases identical to TRBD1. The CDR3 runs to 14 residues. Germline CDR1 reads KGHSH; CDR2 reads LQKENI. V shed 6 bases and J 10 bases; nucleotides not matched to a gene: 8. CDR3 coding DNA: TGTGCCAGCTCCCAGGACAGGGTACGGTCACCCCTCCACTTT. It specifies CASSQDRVRSPLHF.